The rows below give T cell receptor beta chains drawn from one sample of a study of blood T cell repertoires in COVID-19. This table comes from immunoSEQ multiplex PCR, and its TCRdb copy is limited to in-frame clones, with some not included. The sample shows around 150,000 clones, under 85% of them seen only once. The sample consisted of peripheral blood. Receptor source: a woman at least 80 years old with acute or convalescent COVID-19. CDR3s include the opening cysteine and the closing phenylalanine or tryptophan. The D gene is left open where the match is weak. Part of the rows lack a size; the others show once, few, many or a class for expanded clones.

D gene: TRBD2; clone size: -; V gene: TRBV4-2; J gene: TRBJ2-3; CDR3 protein: CASSQSPAAGGTDTQYF; CDR3 DNA: TGTGCCAGCAGCCAAAGTCCAGCGGCGGGAGGCACAGATACGCAGTATTTT
D gene: TRBD2; clone size: -; V gene: TRBV2; J gene: TRBJ2-3; CDR3 protein: CASNPSGGAGTDTQYF; CDR3 DNA: TGTGCCAGCAACCCTAGCGGGGGGGCTGGCACAGATACGCAGTATTTT
D gene: -; clone size: -; V gene: TRBV12-5; J gene: TRBJ2-3; CDR3 protein: CASGLGLSTDTQYF; CDR3 DNA: TGTGCTAGTGGTTTGGGACTATCCACAGATACGCAGTATTTT
D gene: TRBD1; clone size: -; V gene: TRBV5-1; J gene: TRBJ2-5; CDR3 protein: CASSSGTGGAETQYF; CDR3 DNA: TGCGCCAGCAGCTCGGGGACAGGGGGTGCAGAGACCCAGTACTTC
D gene: TRBD1; clone size: -; V gene: TRBV7-6; J gene: TRBJ1-2; CDR3 protein: CASSSRQGANYGYTF; CDR3 DNA: TGTGCCAGCAGCTCGCGACAGGGAGCTAACTATGGCTACACCTTC
D gene: TRBD1; clone size: -; V gene: TRBV11-2; J gene: TRBJ1-1; CDR3 protein: CASSFQGDTEAFF; CDR3 DNA: TGTGCCAGCAGCTTTCAGGGGGACACTGAAGCTTTCTTT
D gene: TRBD2; clone size: -; V gene: TRBV5-1; J gene: TRBJ2-5; CDR3 protein: CASSLTSGKETQYF; CDR3 DNA: TGCGCCAGCAGCTTGACTAGCGGAAAAGAGACCCAGTACTTC
D gene: -; clone size: -; V gene: TRBV7-2; J gene: TRBJ2-2; CDR3 protein: CASSSQGDYTGELFF; CDR3 DNA: TGTGCCAGCAGCTCTCAGGGTGACTACACCGGGGAGCTGTTTTTT
D gene: TRBD1; clone size: -; V gene: TRBV6-5; J gene: TRBJ1-2; CDR3 protein: CASKRTGQRNYGYTF; CDR3 DNA: TGTGCCAGCAAACGAACGGGACAGAGAAACTATGGCTACACCTTC
D gene: -; clone size: once; V gene: TRBV18; J gene: TRBJ2-7; CDR3 protein: CASSPPSAGVKQYF; CDR3 DNA: TGTGCCAGCTCACCACCTAGCGCCGGGGTGAAGCAGTACTTC
D gene: -; clone size: -; V gene: TRBV6-5; J gene: TRBJ1-5; CDR3 protein: CASKAGYSNQPQHF; CDR3 DNA: TGTGCCAGCAAGGCAGGATATAGCAATCAGCCCCAGCATTTT
D gene: TRBD1; clone size: -; V gene: TRBV27; J gene: TRBJ2-1; CDR3 protein: CASSFFGTGLKSSYNEQFF; CDR3 DNA: TGTGCCAGCAGTTTTTTTGGGACAGGGCTAAAGAGCTCCTACAATGAGCAGTTCTTC
D gene: -; clone size: -; V gene: TRBV11-3; J gene: TRBJ2-7; CDR3 protein: CASSLGTAPYEQYF; CDR3 DNA: TGTGCCAGCAGCTTAGGCACAGCCCCCTACGAGCAGTACTTC
D gene: -; clone size: -; V gene: TRBV12-3/TRBV12-4; J gene: TRBJ1-2; CDR3 protein: CASSRQGNGYTF; CDR3 DNA: TGTGCCAGCAGTAGGCAGGGGAATGGCTACACCTTC
D gene: TRBD1; clone size: -; V gene: TRBV27; J gene: TRBJ1-2; CDR3 protein: CASRRTGFYGYTF; CDR3 DNA: TGTGCCAGCAGAAGGACAGGGTTTTATGGCTACACCTTC
D gene: TRBD1; clone size: -; V gene: TRBV5-1; J gene: TRBJ1-6; CDR3 protein: CASSSTGDYNSPLHF; CDR3 DNA: TGCGCCAGCAGCTCGACAGGGGACTATAATTCACCCCTCCACTTT
D gene: -; clone size: -; V gene: TRBV6-2/TRBV6-3; J gene: TRBJ2-1; CDR3 protein: CASSYGPNRIF; CDR3 DNA: TGTGCCAGCAGTTACGGGCCGAACAGGATCTTC
D gene: TRBD1; clone size: -; V gene: TRBV27; J gene: TRBJ1-5; CDR3 protein: CASSLRQGASGQPQHF; CDR3 DNA: TGTGCCAGCAGTTTAAGACAGGGGGCTTCGGGTCAGCCCCAGCATTTT
D gene: -; clone size: few; V gene: TRBV4-3; J gene: TRBJ2-3; CDR3 protein: CASSQEPPRQGSADTQYF; CDR3 DNA: TGCGCCAGCAGCCAAGAACCCCCAAGGCAGGGGAGCGCAGATACGCAGTATTTT
D gene: -; clone size: -; V gene: TRBV5-8; J gene: TRBJ1-6; CDR3 protein: CASTPGGGWNSPLHF; CDR3 DNA: TGTGCCAGCACCCCCGGCGGGGGTTGGAATTCACCCCTCCACTTT
D gene: TRBD1; clone size: -; V gene: TRBV7-9; J gene: TRBJ1-1; CDR3 protein: CASSRQGGNTEAFF; CDR3 DNA: TGTGCCAGCAGCCGACAGGGAGGGAACACTGAAGCTTTCTTT
D gene: TRBD1; clone size: -; V gene: TRBV7-2; J gene: TRBJ1-2; CDR3 protein: CASSPGQGETSGYTF; CDR3 DNA: TGTGCCAGCAGCCCGGGACAGGGGGAAACGAGTGGCTACACCTTC
D gene: -; clone size: many; V gene: TRBV7-8; J gene: TRBJ1-6; CDR3 protein: CASSLPTGSPLHF; CDR3 DNA: TGTGCCAGCAGCTTACCCACAGGTTCACCCCTCCACTTT
D gene: -; clone size: -; V gene: TRBV2; J gene: TRBJ1-5; CDR3 protein: CASSAAGRQPQHF; CDR3 DNA: TGTGCCAGCAGTGCGGCGGGGAGACAGCCCCAGCATTTT
D gene: TRBD1; clone size: -; V gene: TRBV6-6; J gene: TRBJ1-1; CDR3 protein: CASSIRGPRYEAFF; CDR3 DNA: TGTGCCAGCAGTATTAGGGGGCCCCGTTATGAAGCTTTCTTT
D gene: TRBD1; clone size: -; V gene: TRBV6-5; J gene: TRBJ1-1; CDR3 protein: CASTGQVNTEAFF; CDR3 DNA: TGTGCCAGCACTGGACAGGTGAACACTGAAGCTTTCTTT
D gene: -; clone size: once; V gene: TRBV6-5; J gene: TRBJ1-1; CDR3 protein: CASRPPQGRTEAFF; CDR3 DNA: TGTGCCAGCAGGCCCCCCCAGGGGCGGACTGAAGCTTTCTTT
D gene: -; clone size: -; V gene: TRBV10-3; J gene: TRBJ1-1; CDR3 protein: CAISESIGGVFELNTEAFF; CDR3 DNA: TGTGCCATCAGTGAGTCGATAGGGGGGGTGTTCGAACTGAACACTGAAGCTTTCTTT
D gene: -; clone size: -; V gene: TRBV7-9; J gene: TRBJ2-5; CDR3 protein: CASSPSPYETQYF; CDR3 DNA: TGTGCCAGCAGCCCCTCCCCTTATGAGACCCAGTACTTC
D gene: TRBD2; clone size: -; V gene: TRBV11-2; J gene: TRBJ2-1; CDR3 protein: CASGLAGNEQFF; CDR3 DNA: TGTGCCAGCGGTCTAGCGGGCAATGAGCAGTTCTTC